This TCR beta chain was obtained from a study of T cells in Graves' hyperthyroidism and ophthalmopathy. The overall study: Upon initial diagnosis and before any treatment, peripheral blood was collected.

CDR3 length: 11 residues. Germline lookup yields CDR1 SQVTM and CDR2 ANQGSEA. Amplification yielded TCR beta CDR3 regions, with RNA transcripts as the source. Carried out on the TCR CDR3, a first-round RT-PCR used the HTBI primer set. TCRdb called the multiplex PCR reads again in MiXCR, with one record for every CDR3 protein. The data contain 33,000 or so distinct CDR3 sequences, roughly 52% of them singletons. Whole-study findings and limits: Before onset, by a median of 6.5 months, the model predicted ophthalmopathy. Within blood appeared most thyroid clonotypes that had expanded above 0.001.

A note on this clonotype: The antigen remains unidentified.

The rearrangement joins TRBV29-1 to TRBJ1-1, with a weak D call TRBD1 (6 bases). The clonotype originates from a woman in her 50s with Graves' hyperthyroidism that later progressed to Graves' ophthalmopathy. Sequencing was performed on blood. The CDR3 here is CRGGARTEAFF. CDR3 sequence (DNA): TGCAGGGGGGGGGCGCGCACTGAAGCTTTCTTT. The whole variable domain, remainder taken from reference TRBV29-1 and TRBJ1-1, is SAVISQKPSRDICQRGTSLTIQCQVDSQVTMMFWYRQQPGQSLTLIATANQGSEATYESGFVIDKFPISRPNLTFSTLTVSNMSPEDSSIYLCRGGARTEAFFGQGTRLTVV.